This is a list of T cell receptor beta chains from one sample in a study of cytomegalovirus exposure and HLA in healthy donors. Data came from immunoSEQ multiplex PCR; TCRdb stores just in-frame clones and leaves some out. The sample includes over 120,000 clones, about 95% of them seen just once. The sample consisted of PBMCs. These receptor sequences come from a man between 18 and 29 years old in good health and CMV-seropositive. Each CDR3 is given with its conserved first and last residue. The D gene is left open where the match is weak. The size field is filled for only some rows; it gives once, few, many or a size class.

>TRBV29-1|few|TRBJ2-7|-
CSAWRGSYEQYF
TGCAGCGCCTGGCGGGGATCCTACGAGCAGTACTTC
>TRBV25-1|-|TRBJ2-1|-
CASTPRCGMEFYEQFF
TGTGCCAGCACCCCTCGGTGTGGCATGGAGTTTTATGAGCAGTTCTTC
>TRBV30|-|TRBJ1-1|-
CAWSLRTGGGTEAFF
TGTGCCTGGAGTCTCCGCACAGGTGGTGGCACTGAAGCTTTCTTT
>TRBV4-1|-|TRBJ2-7|-
CASSQGRYEQYF
TGCGCCAGCAGCCAGGGGCGGTACGAGCAGTACTTC
>TRBV10-3|-|TRBJ1-1|-
CAISESLGLDTEAFF
TGTGCCATCAGTGAGTCGCTGGGGCTGGACACTGAAGCTTTCTTT
>TRBV6-5|-|TRBJ2-2|-
CASRGGYTGELFF
TGTGCCAGCAGAGGCGGGTACACCGGGGAGCTGTTTTTT
>TRBV7-9|-|TRBJ2-7|TRBD1
CASSLAGTGNDEQYF
TGTGCCAGCAGCTTGGCCGGGACAGGGAACGACGAGCAGTACTTC
>TRBV9|-|TRBJ2-3|-
CASSVAVATDTQYF
TGTGCCAGCAGCGTAGCGGTAGCCACAGATACGCAGTATTTT
>TRBV10-2|-|TRBJ2-1|-
CASSGGAYNEQFF
TGCGCCAGCAGTGGCGGGGCTTACAATGAGCAGTTCTTC
>TRBV5-5|-|TRBJ1-2|-
CASSWGTSGYTF
TGTGCCAGCAGCTGGGGGACATCCGGCTACACCTTC
>TRBV5-1|once|TRBJ2-3|TRBD1
CASSGIRRQGIYTQYF
TGCGCCAGCAGCGGGATCCGACGACAGGGGATCTATACGCAGTATTTT
>TRBV5-1|-|TRBJ2-1|-
CASSLGGVNNEQFF
TGCGCCAGCAGCTTAGGCGGGGTTAACAATGAGCAGTTCTTC
>TRBV18|-|TRBJ1-1|TRBD1
CASSPQQGATEAFF
TGTGCCAGCTCACCACAACAGGGGGCGACTGAAGCTTTCTTT
>TRBV5-4|-|TRBJ1-2|-
CASSPGGLLTNYGYTF
TGTGCCAGCAGCCCAGGTGGACTCTTGACTAACTATGGCTACACCTTC
>TRBV11-2|few|TRBJ2-7|-
CASSLVLGAGEQYF
TGTGCCAGCAGCTTAGTTCTGGGGGCCGGAGAGCAGTACTTC
>TRBV7-8|-|TRBJ1-5|TRBD1
CASSLAGTGRQPQHF
TGTGCCAGCAGCTTAGCGGGGACAGGGCGGCAGCCCCAGCATTTT
>TRBV29-1|-|TRBJ2-1|TRBD2
CSAGTSGSYNEQFF
TGCAGCGCCGGGACTAGCGGAAGCTACAATGAGCAGTTCTTC
>TRBV28|-|TRBJ1-6|TRBD1
CASSFPGQGRSPLHF
TGTGCCAGCAGTTTCCCCGGACAGGGACGGTCACCCCTCCACTTT
>TRBV11-2|few|TRBJ2-3|-
CASSLGTSTDTQYF
TGTGCCAGCAGCTTAGGGACTAGCACAGATACGCAGTATTTT
>TRBV11-2|-|TRBJ2-7|-
CASSLDRYEQYF
TGTGCCAGCAGCTTAGATCGGTACGAGCAGTACTTC
>TRBV28|-|TRBJ2-7|TRBD2
CASRVLAGVGAAYEQYF
TGTGCCAGCAGGGTACTAGCGGGAGTGGGCGCGGCCTACGAGCAGTACTTC
>TRBV7-6|-|TRBJ2-7|TRBD1
CASSLVQGASYEQYF
TGTGCCAGCAGCTTAGTACAGGGGGCCTCCTACGAGCAGTACTTC
>TRBV30|few|TRBJ1-2|-
CAWGGNYGYTF
TGTGCCTGGGGGGGCAACTATGGCTACACCTTC
>TRBV30|-|TRBJ1-5|TRBD1
CAWGIGTGYSNQPQHF
TGTGCCTGGGGAATCGGGACAGGGTATAGCAATCAGCCCCAGCATTTT
>TRBV20-1|-|TRBJ2-5|-
CSAINQETQYF
TGCAGTGCTATCAACCAAGAGACCCAGTACTTC
>TRBV29-1|-|TRBJ2-1|TRBD1
CSGSGTGVGNEQFF
TGCAGCGGATCCGGGACAGGGGTTGGGAATGAGCAGTTCTTC
>TRBV5-4|-|TRBJ2-3|TRBD2
CASSFGGAGPDTQYF
TGTGCCAGCAGCTTTGGGGGAGCGGGACCAGATACGCAGTATTTT
>TRBV7-2|-|TRBJ2-2|TRBD2
CASSLVGLAGGWTGELFF
TGTGCCAGCAGCTTAGTGGGACTAGCGGGAGGGTGGACCGGGGAGCTGTTTTTT
>TRBV5-1|-|TRBJ1-2|-
CASSSDTVGYGYTF
TGCGCCAGCAGCTCTGACACGGTCGGCTATGGCTACACCTTC
>TRBV7-8|few|TRBJ1-5|TRBD1
CASSLPGTAGNQPQHF
TGTGCCAGCAGCTTGCCTGGGACAGCAGGCAATCAGCCCCAGCATTTT
>TRBV5-1|-|TRBJ1-2|-
CASREDSPIAGYTF
TGCGCCAGCCGAGAGGACTCCCCCATAGCCGGCTACACCTTC
>TRBV5-1|once|TRBJ2-7|TRBD1
CASSLGQGLIEQYF
TGCGCCAGCAGCTTGGGACAGGGTCTCATAGAGCAGTACTTC
>TRBV7-9|-|TRBJ1-2|-
CASSSQQGGYTF
TGTGCCAGCAGTTCGCAACAGGGAGGCTACACCTTC
>TRBV2|-|TRBJ2-3|-
CASSARTDTQYF
TGTGCCAGCAGTGCGAGGACAGATACGCAGTATTTT
>TRBV5-4|-|TRBJ2-7|-
CASSLGLQGEQYF
TGTGCCAGCAGCTTGGGACTACAGGGCGAGCAGTACTTC
>TRBV15|-|TRBJ1-5|TRBD1
CATSRGGTGYQPQHF
TGTGCCACCAGCAGAGGGGGGACAGGGTATCAGCCCCAGCATTTT
>TRBV30|once|TRBJ2-7|-
CAWSLTRAHPYEQYF
TGTGCCTGGAGTCTAACTCGCGCGCACCCCTACGAGCAGTACTTC
>TRBV27|-|TRBJ2-2|TRBD1
CASCPFTGTGTGELFF
TGTGCCAGCTGTCCTTTCACCGGGACAGGAACCGGGGAGCTGTTTTTT
>TRBV7-9|-|TRBJ1-5|-
CASSSGGGNQPQHF
TGTGCCAGCAGCTCCGGGGGGGGTAATCAGCCCCAGCATTTT
>TRBV29-1|-|TRBJ2-1|TRBD1
CSVEDGDSSYNEQFF
TGCAGCGTTGAGGACGGGGACAGCTCCTACAATGAGCAGTTCTTC
>TRBV5-4|-|TRBJ2-1|TRBD2
CASSLVAGGVNEQFF
TGTGCCAGCAGCTTGGTAGCGGGAGGGGTCAATGAGCAGTTCTTC
>TRBV11-2|-|TRBJ2-1|TRBD2
CASSLGSGAYNEQFF
TGTGCCAGCAGCTTAGGTAGCGGGGCCTACAATGAGCAGTTCTTC
>TRBV28|-|TRBJ2-3|-
CASSPGTLVTDTQYF
TGTGCCAGCAGCCCAGGGACACTCGTCACAGATACGCAGTATTTT
>TRBV2|-|TRBJ2-2|-
CASRTENTGELFF
TGTGCCAGCAGAACAGAAAACACCGGGGAGCTGTTTTTT
>TRBV6-6|once|TRBJ1-5|-
CASSYLNYQPQHF
TGTGCCAGCAGTTACCTAAACTATCAGCCCCAGCATTTT
>TRBV7-9|-|TRBJ2-7|TRBD1
CASSWDRGAEQYF
TGTGCCAGCAGCTGGGACAGGGGGGCTGAGCAGTACTTC
>TRBV13|-|TRBJ2-7|-
CASSSSAGINEQYF
TGTGCCAGCAGCTCGTCGGCAGGGATCAACGAGCAGTACTTC
>TRBV21-1|-|TRBJ2-7|-
CASRAHRGYEQYF
TGTGCCAGCAGGGCGCACAGGGGCTACGAGCAGTACTTC